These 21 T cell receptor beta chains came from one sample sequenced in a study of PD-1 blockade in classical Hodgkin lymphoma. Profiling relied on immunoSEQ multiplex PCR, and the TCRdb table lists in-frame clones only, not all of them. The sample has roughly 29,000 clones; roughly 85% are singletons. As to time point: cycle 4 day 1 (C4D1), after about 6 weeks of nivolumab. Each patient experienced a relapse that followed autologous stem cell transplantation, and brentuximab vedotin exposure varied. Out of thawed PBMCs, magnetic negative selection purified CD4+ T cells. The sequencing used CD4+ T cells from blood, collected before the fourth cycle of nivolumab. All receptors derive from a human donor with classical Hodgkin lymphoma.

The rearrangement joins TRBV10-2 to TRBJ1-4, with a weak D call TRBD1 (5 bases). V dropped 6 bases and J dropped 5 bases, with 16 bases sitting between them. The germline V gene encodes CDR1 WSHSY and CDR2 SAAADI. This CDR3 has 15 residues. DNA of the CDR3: TGCGCCAGCAGCCCCGGGGCAGGGCAGAATGAAAAACTGTTTTTT. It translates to CASSPGAGQNEKLFF.

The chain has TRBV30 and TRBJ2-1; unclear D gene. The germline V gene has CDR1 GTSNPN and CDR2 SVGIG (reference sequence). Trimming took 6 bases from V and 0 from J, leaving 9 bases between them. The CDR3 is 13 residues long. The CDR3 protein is CACLGLSYNEQFF. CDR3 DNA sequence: TGTGCCTGTCTGGGTCTCTCCTACAATGAGCAGTTCTTC.

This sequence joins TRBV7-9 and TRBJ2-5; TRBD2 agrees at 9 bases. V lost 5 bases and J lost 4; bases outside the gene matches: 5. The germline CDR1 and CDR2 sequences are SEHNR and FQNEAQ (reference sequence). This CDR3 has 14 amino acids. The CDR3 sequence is CASSGKAGGETQYF. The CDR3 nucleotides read TGTGCCAGCAGCGGAAAAGCGGGAGGAGAGACCCAGTACTTC.

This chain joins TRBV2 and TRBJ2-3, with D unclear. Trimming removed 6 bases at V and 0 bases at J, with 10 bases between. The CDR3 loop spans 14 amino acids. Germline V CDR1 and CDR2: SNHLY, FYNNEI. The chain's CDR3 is CASRADTSTDTQYF. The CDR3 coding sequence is TGTGCCAGCAGGGCCGACACTAGCACAGATACGCAGTATTTT.

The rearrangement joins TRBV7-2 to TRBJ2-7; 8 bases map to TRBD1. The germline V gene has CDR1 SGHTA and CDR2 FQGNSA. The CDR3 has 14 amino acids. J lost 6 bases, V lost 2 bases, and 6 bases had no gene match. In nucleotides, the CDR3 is TGTGCCAGCAGCTTACCCCAGGGGGCGGGCGAGCAGTACTTC. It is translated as CASSLPQGAGEQYF.

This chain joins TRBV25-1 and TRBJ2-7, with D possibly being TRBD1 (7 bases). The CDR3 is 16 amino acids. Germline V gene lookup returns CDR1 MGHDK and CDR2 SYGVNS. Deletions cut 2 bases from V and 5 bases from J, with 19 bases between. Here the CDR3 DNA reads TGTGCCAGCAGTGAAAAAAAACAGGGGAGGAAAAACGAGCAGTACTTC. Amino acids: CASSEKKQGRKNEQYF.

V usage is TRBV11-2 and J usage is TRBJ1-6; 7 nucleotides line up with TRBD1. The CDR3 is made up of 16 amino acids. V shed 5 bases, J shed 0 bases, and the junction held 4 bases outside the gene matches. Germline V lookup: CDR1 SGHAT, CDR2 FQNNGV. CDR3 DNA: TGTGCCAGCAGCCTGAACAGGGGCTCCTATAATTCACCCCTCCACTTT. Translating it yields CASSLNRGSYNSPLHF.

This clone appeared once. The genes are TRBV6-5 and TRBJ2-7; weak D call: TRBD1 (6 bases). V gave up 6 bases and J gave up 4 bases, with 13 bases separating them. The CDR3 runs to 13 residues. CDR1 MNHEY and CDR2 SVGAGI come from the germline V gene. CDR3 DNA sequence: TGTGCCAGCAGAGCGACAGGCGTGTACGAGCAGTACTTC. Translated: CASRATGVYEQYF.

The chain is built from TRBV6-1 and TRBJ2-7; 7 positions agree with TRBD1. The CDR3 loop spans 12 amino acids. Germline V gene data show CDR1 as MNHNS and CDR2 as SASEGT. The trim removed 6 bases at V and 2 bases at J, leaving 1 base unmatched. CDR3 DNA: TGTGCCAGCAGGGGACAGACCTACGAGCAGTACTTC. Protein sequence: CASRGQTYEQYF.

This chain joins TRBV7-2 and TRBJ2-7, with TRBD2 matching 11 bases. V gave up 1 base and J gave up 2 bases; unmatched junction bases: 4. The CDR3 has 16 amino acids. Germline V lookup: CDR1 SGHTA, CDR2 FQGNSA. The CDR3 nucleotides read TGTGCCAGCAGCTTAGAAGGTAGCGGGAGGGCCTACGAGCAGTACTTC. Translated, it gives CASSLEGSGRAYEQYF.

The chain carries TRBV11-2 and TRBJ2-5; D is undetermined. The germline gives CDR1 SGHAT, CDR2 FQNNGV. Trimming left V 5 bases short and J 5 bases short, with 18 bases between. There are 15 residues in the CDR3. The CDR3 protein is CASSPTLWTKETQYF. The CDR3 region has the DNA TGTGCCAGCAGCCCTACTCTTTGGACGAAGGAGACCCAGTACTTC.

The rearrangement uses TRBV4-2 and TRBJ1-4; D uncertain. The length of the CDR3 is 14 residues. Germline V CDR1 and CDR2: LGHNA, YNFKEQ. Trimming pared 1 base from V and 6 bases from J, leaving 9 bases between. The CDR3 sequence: CASSQGEIDEKLFF. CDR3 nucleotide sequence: TGTGCCAGCAGCCAAGGGGAAATTGATGAAAAACTGTTTTTT.

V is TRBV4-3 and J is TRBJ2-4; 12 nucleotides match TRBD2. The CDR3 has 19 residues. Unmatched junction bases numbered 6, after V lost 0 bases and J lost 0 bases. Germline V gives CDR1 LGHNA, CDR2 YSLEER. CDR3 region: CASSQEVSSGRVAKNIQYF. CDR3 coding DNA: TGCGCCAGCAGCCAAGAGGTGTCTAGCGGGAGGGTAGCCAAAAACATTCAGTACTTC.

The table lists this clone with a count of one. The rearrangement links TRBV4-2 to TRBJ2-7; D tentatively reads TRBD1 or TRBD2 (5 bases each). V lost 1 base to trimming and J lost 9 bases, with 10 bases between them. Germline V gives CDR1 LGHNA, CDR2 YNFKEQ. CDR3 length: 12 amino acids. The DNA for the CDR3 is TGTGCCAGCAGCCAAGGAGGGGATGGGCAGTACTTC. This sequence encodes CASSQGGDGQYF.

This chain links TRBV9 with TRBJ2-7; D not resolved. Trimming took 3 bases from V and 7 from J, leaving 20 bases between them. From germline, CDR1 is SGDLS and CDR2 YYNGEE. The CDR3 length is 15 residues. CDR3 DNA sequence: TGTGCCAGCAGCGCAACCGTTGTAGGGTCGTGGGAGCAGTACTTC. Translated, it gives CASSATVVGSWEQYF.

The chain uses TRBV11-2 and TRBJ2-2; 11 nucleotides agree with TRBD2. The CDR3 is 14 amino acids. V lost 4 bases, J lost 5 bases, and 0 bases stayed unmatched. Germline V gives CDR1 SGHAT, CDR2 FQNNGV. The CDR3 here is CASSWTSGTGELFF. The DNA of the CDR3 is TGTGCCAGCAGCTGGACTAGCGGGACCGGGGAGCTGTTTTTT. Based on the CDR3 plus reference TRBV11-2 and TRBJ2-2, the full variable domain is EAGVAQSPRYKIIEKRQSVAFWCNPISGHATLYWYQQILGQGPKLLIQFQNNGVVDDSQLPKDRFSAERLKGVDSTLKIQPAKLEDSAVYLCASSWTSGTGELFFGEGSRLTVL.

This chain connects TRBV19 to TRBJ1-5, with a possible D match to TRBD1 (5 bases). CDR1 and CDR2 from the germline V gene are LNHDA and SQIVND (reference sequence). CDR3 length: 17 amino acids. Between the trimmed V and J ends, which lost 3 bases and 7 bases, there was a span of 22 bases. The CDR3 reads CASSINSGYGTDQPQHF. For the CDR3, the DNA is TGTGCCAGTAGTATTAATAGTGGATACGGGACGGACCAGCCCCAGCATTTT. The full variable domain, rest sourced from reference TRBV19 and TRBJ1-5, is DGGITQSPKYLFRKEGQNVTLSCEQNLNHDAMYWYRQDPGQGLRLIYYSQIVNDFQKGDIAEGYSVSREKKESFPLTVTSAQKNPTAFYLCASSINSGYGTDQPQHFGDGTRLSIL.

In DNA, the CDR3 is TGCGCCAGCAGCGCCGGGGGGACCCAGTACTTC. Translation: CASSAGGTQYF. The genes are TRBV10-1 and TRBJ2-5; D is perhaps TRBD2 (6 bases). The CDR3 runs to 11 residues. V gave up 6 bases and J gave up 7 bases, with 9 bases separating them. Germline CDR1 reads WNHNN; CDR2 reads SYGVQD (reference sequence).

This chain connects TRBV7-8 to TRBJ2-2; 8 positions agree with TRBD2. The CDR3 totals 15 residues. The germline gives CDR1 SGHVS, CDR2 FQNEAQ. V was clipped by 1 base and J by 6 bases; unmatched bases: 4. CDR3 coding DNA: TGTGCCAGCAGCTTAGATGCGGGAGGAGCCGGGGAGCTGTTTTTT. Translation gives CASSLDAGGAGELFF.

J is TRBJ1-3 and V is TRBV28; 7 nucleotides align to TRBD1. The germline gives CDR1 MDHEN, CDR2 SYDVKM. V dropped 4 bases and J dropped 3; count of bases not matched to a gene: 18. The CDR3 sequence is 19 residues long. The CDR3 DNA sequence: TGTGCCAGCAGTTCACGTACCACCCCATTATACAGGGGTGGAAACACCATATATTTT. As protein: CASSSRTTPLYRGGNTIYF.

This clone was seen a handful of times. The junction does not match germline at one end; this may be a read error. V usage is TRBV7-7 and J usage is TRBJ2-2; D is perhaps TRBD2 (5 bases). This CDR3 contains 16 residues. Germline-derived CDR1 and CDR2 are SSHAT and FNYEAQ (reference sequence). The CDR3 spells CASSLVSSPNTGELFF. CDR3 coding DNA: TGTGCTAGCAGCTTAGTTTCTAGCCCGAACACCGGGGAGCTGTTTTTT.